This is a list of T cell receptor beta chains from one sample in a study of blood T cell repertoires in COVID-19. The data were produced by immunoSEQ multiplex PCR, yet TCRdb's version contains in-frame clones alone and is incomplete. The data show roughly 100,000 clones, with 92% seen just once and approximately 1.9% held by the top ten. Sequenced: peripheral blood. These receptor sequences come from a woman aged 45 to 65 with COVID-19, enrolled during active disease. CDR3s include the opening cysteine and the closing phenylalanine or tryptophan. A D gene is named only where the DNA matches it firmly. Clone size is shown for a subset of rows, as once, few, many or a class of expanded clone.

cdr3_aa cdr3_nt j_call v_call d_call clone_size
CASFNRATTGELFF TGTGCCAGTTTTAACAGGGCGACCACCGGGGAGCTGTTTTTT TRBJ2-2 TRBV19 - -
CASRKFRSATRNEQFF TGTGCCAGTAGAAAGTTTCGGAGCGCCACTAGAAATGAGCAGTTCTTC TRBJ2-1 TRBV19 - -
CASSLGLGAYNEQFF TGTGCCAGCAGTTTGGGACTAGGCGCCTACAATGAGCAGTTCTTC TRBJ2-1 TRBV6-6 TRBD2 -
CASRGGTGYGYTF TGTGCCAGCAGAGGCGGGACAGGGTATGGCTACACCTTC TRBJ1-2 TRBV28 TRBD1 once
CASSRLRGGSHEQYF TGTGCCAGCAGCCGTCTAAGAGGAGGGTCCCACGAGCAGTACTTC TRBJ2-7 TRBV4-2 - few
CAWSVEGGFVNSPLHF TGTGCCTGGAGTGTGGAGGGCGGTTTTGTAAATTCACCCCTCCACTTT TRBJ1-6 TRBV30 - -
CASSLTGVGADTQYF TGTGCCAGCAGCTTGACAGGGGTAGGCGCAGATACGCAGTATTTT TRBJ2-3 TRBV11-1 TRBD1 -
CATSDPTENEKLFF TGTGCCACCAGTGACCCAACAGAAAATGAAAAACTGTTTTTT TRBJ1-4 TRBV24-1 - -
CASSSDSANTEAFF TGTGCCAGCAGTTCGGACAGCGCAAACACTGAAGCTTTCTTT TRBJ1-1 TRBV5-6 - -
CSASPTRRGPGNTIYF TGCAGTGCTAGTCCCACTAGGAGGGGCCCTGGAAACACCATATATTTT TRBJ1-3 TRBV20-1 - -
CASSERIADRGLEQFF TGTGCCAGTAGCGAAAGAATAGCGGACAGGGGGCTTGAGCAGTTCTTC TRBJ2-1 TRBV19 TRBD1 -
CASRAGANVLTF TGTGCCAGCAGAGCAGGGGCCAACGTCCTGACTTTC TRBJ2-6 TRBV12-3/TRBV12-4 - -
CAISEGGGNSNQPQHF TGTGCCATCAGTGAAGGGGGGGGGAATAGCAATCAGCCCCAGCATTTT TRBJ1-5 TRBV10-3 - -
CASSPPGRWQFF TGTGCCAGCAGCCCCCCTGGGAGGTGGCAGTTCTTC TRBJ2-1 TRBV12-3/TRBV12-4 - -
CASSLYMEVGEQFF TGTGCCAGCAGCCTTTATATGGAGGTTGGTGAGCAGTTCTTC TRBJ2-1 TRBV14 - -
CASSAGSGEQYF TGTGCCAGCAGCGCAGGTTCAGGCGAGCAGTACTTC TRBJ2-7 TRBV9 - -
CASSLGTGANEKLFF TGTGCCAGCAGCCTAGGGACAGGGGCTAATGAAAAACTGTTTTTT TRBJ1-4 TRBV11-2 TRBD1 -
CASSLVTAEQYF TGTGCCAGCAGCTTAGTGACAGCCGAGCAGTACTTC TRBJ2-7 TRBV7-9 - -
CASSTKVENEQFF TGTGCCAGCAGCACTAAGGTGGAGAATGAGCAGTTCTTC TRBJ2-1 TRBV11-2 - -
CASSLVGSGANVLTF TGCGCCAGCAGCTTGGTCGGCTCTGGGGCCAACGTCCTGACTTTC TRBJ2-6 TRBV5-1 - -
CASSHRVGPYEQYF TGCGCCAGCAGCCACAGGGTGGGGCCCTACGAGCAGTACTTC TRBJ2-7 TRBV4-3 - -
CASSLEGETQYF TGTGCCAGCAGCTTGGAGGGGGAGACCCAGTACTTC TRBJ2-5 TRBV11-2 - -
CASSPPGLGGVGEQFF TGTGCCAGCAGCCCCCCGGGACTAGGAGGTGTAGGTGAGCAGTTCTTC TRBJ2-1 TRBV5-4 TRBD2 -
CASSHLRGGTGELFF TGTGCCAGCAGCCACCTTCGTGGAGGCACCGGGGAGCTGTTTTTT TRBJ2-2 TRBV11-2 - -
CASSISGQGGEKLFF TGTGCCAGTAGTATAAGTGGACAGGGAGGTGAAAAACTGTTTTTT TRBJ1-4 TRBV19 TRBD1 -
CASTKTQNSGNTIYF TGTGCCAGCACCAAGACTCAGAACTCTGGAAACACCATATATTTT TRBJ1-3 TRBV13 - -
CASSLDLGEKLFF TGTGCCAGCAGTTTAGATCTCGGTGAAAAACTGTTTTTT TRBJ1-4 TRBV27 - -
CASRFREVRWGNTIYF TGTGCCAGCAGATTCAGGGAGGTGCGGTGGGGAAACACCATATATTTT TRBJ1-3 TRBV28 - once
CASSSTPTGYGTGELFF TGCGCCAGCAGCTCCACCCCGACAGGGTACGGCACCGGGGAGCTGTTTTTT TRBJ2-2 TRBV4-1 TRBD1 -
CASSGTDLTYEQYF TGTGCCAGCAGTGGGACAGACCTCACCTACGAGCAGTACTTC TRBJ2-7 TRBV2 - -